One and the same sample provided the 22 T cell receptor beta chains below, sequenced in a study of OX40 agonist ivuxolimab in advanced cancers. Profiling relied on immunoSEQ multiplex PCR, and the TCRdb table lists in-frame clones only, not all of them. The table has some 64,000 clones, 87% seen once; the top ten hold roughly 3%. The sample in question was CD4+ or CD8+ T cells sorted from blood, obtained in a trial of the OX40 agonist ivuxolimab. These TCRs come from an adult with an advanced solid tumor such as melanoma, head and neck, liver or kidney cancer.

This rearrangement joins TRBV7-9 to TRBJ1-1; perhaps TRBD1 as D (5 bases). Per germline, CDR1 SEHNR and CDR2 FQNEAQ (reference sequence). CDR3 length equals 14 residues. V was pared by 5 bases and J by 6 bases, with 16 bases between. CDR3 loop: CASSRDSGIPEAFF. CDR3 coding DNA: TGTGCCAGCAGCCGAGATTCAGGGATCCCTGAAGCTTTCTTT.

The chain carries TRBV29-1 and TRBJ1-1, with TRBD1 as a possible D gene (5 bases). Germline V gives CDR1 SQVTM, CDR2 ANQGSEA. The V end was cut by 3 bases, the J end by 1 base, with 9 bases between. The CDR3 runs 13 residues. CDR3 coding DNA: TGCAGCGTTGACGCAAGGGGGAACACTGAAGCTTTCTTT. Protein product: CSVDARGNTEAFF.

The chain links TRBV19 to TRBJ2-2, with 7 bases identical to TRBD1. In germline, CDR1 is LNHDA, CDR2 SQIVND (reference sequence). The CDR3 extends over 14 amino acids. J lost 1 base, V lost 7 bases, and 3 bases had no gene match. CDR3 sequence: CASIWTGNTGELFF. The CDR3 DNA is TGTGCCAGTATCTGGACAGGGAACACCGGGGAGCTGTTTTTT.

The chain employs TRBV5-4 and TRBJ2-4; possibly TRBD2 for D (5 bases). The CDR3 has 15 residues. Per germline, CDR1 SGHNT and CDR2 YYREEE (reference sequence). Between the trimmed V and J ends, which lost 4 bases and 4 bases, there was a span of 15 bases. CDR3 region: CASSRLEGFKNIQYF. CDR3 bases: TGTGCCAGCAGCCGACTCGAGGGTTTTAAAAACATTCAGTACTTC. Using reference TRBV5-4 and TRBJ2-4 for the parts outside the CDR3, the full variable domain is ETGVTQSPTHLIKTRGQQVTLRCSSQSGHNTVSWYQQALGQGPQFIFQYYREEENGRGNFPPRFSGLQFPNYSSELNVNALELDDSALYLCASSRLEGFKNIQYFGAGTRLSVL.

The J gene is TRBJ2-1, the V gene TRBV29-1, with D perhaps matching TRBD1 (5 bases). Germline CDR1 is SQVTM and CDR2 is ANQGSEA. Deletions cut 2 bases from V and 12 bases from J, with 14 bases between. CDR3 length equals 12 residues. CDR3: CSVENQGIGQFF. The CDR3 coding sequence is TGCAGCGTTGAAAACCAGGGAATTGGGCAGTTCTTC.

The rearrangement joins TRBV7-9 to TRBJ2-5, with TRBD1 matching 9 bases. Looked up from germline, CDR1 is SEHNR and CDR2 is FQNEAQ (reference sequence). J gave up 5 bases and V 2 bases, and 6 bases lay outside the gene matches. The CDR3 has 15 residues. The CDR3 protein is CASSLTGGVGETQYF. The CDR3 coding sequence is TGTGCCAGCAGCTTAACAGGGGGCGTCGGGGAGACCCAGTACTTC.

This clone was detected a few times. This chain joins TRBV5-1 and TRBJ2-1; D assignment may be TRBD1 or TRBD2 (5 bases each). CDR1 and CDR2 (germline): SGHRS, YFSETQ. Between the trimmed V and J ends, which lost 7 bases and 5 bases, there was a span of 7 bases. CDR3 size: 11 residues. The CDR3 loop reads CASGTDNEQFF. CDR3 nucleotides: TGCGCCAGCGGGACCGACAATGAGCAGTTCTTC.

This rearrangement joins TRBV9 to TRBJ2-1; no definite D call. V lost 0 bases and J 3 bases, leaving 10 bases between the germline ends. Germline lookup yields CDR1 SGDLS and CDR2 YYNGEE. The CDR3 runs to 15 residues. This chain's CDR3 is CASSVATGSYNEQFF. CDR3 bases: TGTGCCAGCAGCGTAGCTACGGGTAGCTACAATGAGCAGTTCTTC.

CDR3 coding DNA: TGCGCCAGCAGCTTGGCCAGGCGCGAGCAGTTCTTC. This encodes CASSLARREQFF. The V gene is TRBV5-1, the J gene TRBJ2-1; D is undetermined. CDR3 length: 12 residues. Per germline, CDR1 SGHRS and CDR2 YFSETQ. V was pared by 0 bases and J by 10 bases, with 8 bases between.

This clone was counted a few times. J is TRBJ1-2 and V is TRBV6-5; D uncertain. V lost 2 bases, J lost 7 bases, and 8 bases lay in between. The germline V gene has CDR1 MNHEY and CDR2 SVGAGI. This CDR3 is 12 amino acids long. CDR3 nucleotide sequence: TGTGCCAGCAGTTACGATAGCCGTGGCTACACCTTC. The encoded protein is CASSYDSRGYTF.

To note about this clone: This sample also contains other DNA sequences that code for the same CDR3. The rearrangement uses TRBV2 and TRBJ2-5; D unclear. The V end lost 4 bases, the J end lost 1 base, and 7 bases lay between the germline ends. The CDR3 is 13 residues long. Germline loops: CDR1 SNHLY, CDR2 FYNNEI. CDR3 DNA sequence: TGTGCCAGCAGTGTACACAGCCAAGAGACCCAGTACTTC. As protein: CASSVHSQETQYF.

This chain uses TRBV7-3 with TRBJ2-2, with D hard to call. CDR3 length equals 12 residues. Trimming removed 3 bases at V and 1 base at J, with 0 bases between. Per the germline V gene, CDR1 is SGHTA and CDR2 is FQGTGA. CDR3 DNA: TGTGCCAGCAGCTTGAACACCGGGGAGCTGTTTTTT. Residues: CASSLNTGELFF.

The chain has TRBV11-1 and TRBJ2-7; 11 bases match TRBD2. J gave up 0 bases and V 5 bases, and 6 bases lay outside the gene matches. Germline V CDR1 and CDR2: SGHAT, FQDESV (reference sequence). The CDR3 runs 16 residues. The CDR3 loop reads CASSVSGTSGSYEQYF. CDR3 nucleotides: TGTGCCAGCAGCGTATCTGGGACTAGCGGCTCCTACGAGCAGTACTTC. Combining the CDR3 with reference TRBV11-1 and TRBJ2-7 gives the whole variable domain EAEVAQSPRYKITEKSQAVAFWCDPISGHATLYWYRQILGQGPELLVQFQDESVVDDSQLPKDRFSAERLKGVDSTLKIQPAELGDSAMYLCASSVSGTSGSYEQYFGPGTRLTVT.

This clone was found once. The chain is built from TRBV28 and TRBJ2-7, with TRBD1 identical over 9 bases. From germline, CDR1 is MDHEN and CDR2 SYDVKM. The junction had 9 bases not matched to a gene; V was cut back by 6 bases and J by 3 bases. This CDR3 has 15 amino acids. The CDR3 DNA sequence: TGTGCCAGCAGCACCCCGGGACAGGGATTCTACGAGCAGTACTTC. The encoded protein is CASSTPGQGFYEQYF.

This rearrangement joins TRBV2 to TRBJ2-3; 8 nucleotides match TRBD1. Germline loops: CDR1 SNHLY, CDR2 FYNNEI. Trimming cost V 5 bases and J 4 bases; bases outside gene matches: 5. There are 14 residues in the CDR3. CDR3 DNA sequence: TGTGCCAGCAGTCCGACAGGGGTGGCAGATACGCAGTATTTT. It encodes CASSPTGVADTQYF.

This chain connects TRBV7-6 to TRBJ2-1; 12 positions match TRBD2. The CDR3 sequence is 15 residues long. J lost 9 bases, V lost 2 bases, and 5 bases had no gene match. Germline CDR1 reads SGHVS; CDR2 reads FNYEAQ. CDR3 loop: CASSLLAGGPSEQFF. In DNA, the CDR3 is TGTGCCAGCAGCTTACTAGCGGGAGGGCCGAGTGAGCAGTTCTTC.

The count of this clone is one. The genes are TRBV6-6 and TRBJ2-5; 7 bases agree with TRBD2. V lost 6 bases to trimming and J lost 0 bases; unmatched junction nucleotides: 4. There are 14 residues in the CDR3. In germline, CDR1 is MNHNY, CDR2 SVGAGI (reference sequence). The CDR3 sequence is CASRRTSDQETQYF. CDR3 DNA: TGTGCCAGCAGGCGCACTAGCGACCAAGAGACCCAGTACTTC.

The CDR3 region is CSVDGGEAFF. CDR3 nucleotide sequence: TGCAGCGTTGATGGGGGAGAAGCTTTCTTT. V is TRBV29-1 and J is TRBJ1-1, with a weak D call TRBD1 (5 bases). This CDR3 is 10 amino acids long. The germline CDR1 and CDR2 sequences are SQVTM and ANQGSEA. Deletions cut 3 bases from V and 8 bases from J, with 7 bases between.

The chain carries TRBV7-9 and TRBJ1-1; 7 bases agree with TRBD1. The V segment lost 1 base and the J segment 2 bases; nucleotides outside the gene matches: 4. The CDR3 is 15 residues long. The germline CDR1 and CDR2 sequences are SEHNR and FQNEAQ (reference sequence). The CDR3 bases are TGTGCCAGCAGCTTAGGAGACAGGGTAAACACTGAAGCTTTCTTT. Translating gives CASSLGDRVNTEAFF.

The chain is built from TRBV6-4 and TRBJ1-1; D not resolved. CDR3 size: 13 residues. Trimming shortened V by 8 bases and J by 0 bases, and 10 bases separated the two germline ends. Germline V lookup: CDR1 MRHNA, CDR2 SNTAGT. For the CDR3, the DNA is TGTGCCAGCGCGTTGGAGATGAACACTGAAGCTTTCTTT. It translates to CASALEMNTEAFF.

This chain joins TRBV5-1 and TRBJ2-1, with 7 bases that match TRBD2. J lost 4 bases, V lost 6 bases, and 10 bases had no gene match. The CDR3 runs 15 residues. Germline assignment: CDR1 SGHRS and CDR2 YFSETQ. CDR3 in DNA: TGCGCCAGCACGCAGGGAGGGGAGGGGTACAATGAGCAGTTCTTC. Protein product: CASTQGGEGYNEQFF.

The V and J genes are TRBV19 and TRBJ2-3; D gene ambiguous. V lost 1 base, J lost 0 bases, and 5 bases lay in between. The length of the CDR3 is 14 residues. CDR1 and CDR2 (germline): LNHDA, SQIVND (reference sequence). CDR3 residues: CASSIALSTDTQYF. CDR3 nucleotide sequence: TGTGCCAGTAGTATAGCTCTCAGCACAGATACGCAGTATTTT. The whole variable domain, remainder taken from reference TRBV19 and TRBJ2-3, is DGGITQSPKYLFRKEGQNVTLSCEQNLNHDAMYWYRQDPGQGLRLIYYSQIVNDFQKGDIAEGYSVSREKKESFPLTVTSAQKNPTAFYLCASSIALSTDTQYFGPGTRLTVL.